The T cell receptor (beta chain) under discussion was sequenced for a study of blood T cell repertoires in COVID-19. In the original processing: Reference gene primer amplification gave estimated nucleated cell counts. Only in-frame clones appear in the TCRdb table, and some are missing; sequencing was by immunoSEQ multiplex PCR. The D gene and trimming were derived from the DNA, and the V and J assignments and clone size from that table. In the table there are some 48,000 clones, around 90% of which are singletons. The sample comprised peripheral blood. The clonotype was recovered from a human donor in a cohort sampled during active COVID-19.

CDR3 protein: CASSYTGKGWDTEAFF. The CDR3 nucleotides are TGTGCCAGCAGTTACACAGGGAAAGGTTGGGACACTGAAGCTTTCTTT. The chain combines TRBV6-2 or TRBV6-3 with TRBJ1-1; tentative D call: TRBD1 (6 bases). The germline CDR1 and CDR2 sequences are MNHEY and SVGEGT. CDR3 size: 16 residues. The ends were cut back, 2 bases at V and 3 bases at J, with 16 bases in the middle.